This T cell receptor (beta chain) was sequenced in a study of T cells after yellow fever vaccination. General observations from the study: Subsequent to the booster, the majority of primary-vaccination clones reappeared (around 96% CD4, 88% CD8).

MiXCR was run by TCRdb on the 5' RACE reads, yielding one entry per CDR3 protein. The profile covers approximately 330,000 distinct CDR3 sequences, with 4.1% appearing a single time and about 26% taken by the ten largest. Comment on this clonotype: The antigen is undetermined.

The origin of this receptor is a man aged 18 to 30 who received the YFV17D yellow fever vaccine. This material consisted of PBMCs, taken 5 days after the yellow fever booster vaccination.

CDR3 region: CASSLDGYSPIYNEQFF. The CDR3 DNA follows: TGCGCCAGCAGCTTGGATGGGTATTCTCCCATATACAATGAGCAGTTCTTC. The chain is built from TRBV5-1 and TRBJ2-1; D unclear. The germline gives CDR1 SGHRS, CDR2 YFSETQ. CDR3 size: 17 residues. V shed 0 bases and J shed 4 bases, with 17 bases lying between them.